This entry is about one TCR beta chain. The antigen remains undetermined. The data are from a study of T cell repertoires in cytomegalovirus infection. Study-level background: CMV infection and matching HLA type were both indicated by public TCR beta signatures.

This CDR3 contains 13 residues. Germline assignment: CDR1 MDHEN and CDR2 SYDVKM. The V end was cut by 7 bases, the J end by 5 bases, with 14 bases between. Whole-study results and caveats: Accumulated public TCR beta family frequency recognized individuals carrying CMV together with the relevant HLA. Clonotypes of TCR beta that were HLA-C-restricted and CMV-specific dominated the ex vivo response.

TCRdb re-called the reads through MiXCR, storing one row per CDR3 protein. Of about 700,000 distinct CDR3 sequences in the sample, 30% to 40% were seen once. The V call is TRBV28, the J call TRBJ2-5; the D is unclear. This clonotype originated in a human donor in good health (CMV status not recorded). Some clones in this sample may be carry-over from other donors' samples. Specimen: cultured PBMCs, collected from culture after CMV antigen stimulation. The chain's CDR3 is CASTQLPAETQYF. The CDR3 DNA reads TGTGCCAGCACCCAACTCCCGGCCGAGACCCAGTACTTC.